Detailed here is one TCR beta chain. Its cognate antigen has yet to be identified. The conserved phenylalanine or tryptophan is not found at the CDR3 terminus, so this likely reflects a read error. This sample was taken from a study of regulatory T cells in long-lasting Graves disease (dated by TCRdb to the early 2020s). With respect to the entire study: Persistent Graves' disease was defined as antithyroid drug treatment for over 5 years with persistently positive TSH receptor autoantibodies. Peripheral blood TCR sequencing and RNA sequencing compared persistent Graves' disease patients with newly diagnosed Graves' disease patients. The study was conducted in China and was registered as a clinical trial. A total of about 35 samples underwent TCR sequencing: 13 from persistent and roughly 20 from newly diagnosed Graves' disease patients. On average, persistent Graves' disease patients in the clinical cohort had been on antithyroid drugs for about 10.3 years.

Both ends counted, the CDR3 spans 14 residues. Left in the record is the CDR3 DNA by itself, 42 bases read in frame from the first base. Trimming removed 1 base from V and 8 bases from J; the gene matches leave 8 bases unexplained. Taken from the germline V gene (reference sequence), the CDR1 and CDR2 loops are LGHDT and YNNKEL. Reading the label with the study, this specimen's time point is: persistent/refractory GD, antithyroid drugs over 5 years with positive TRAb. RNA was extracted from PBMCs in TRIzol for both TCR sequencing and RNA sequencing. Graves' disease was diagnosed according to American Thyroid Association guidelines. Patients for the study were recruited at an endocrinology department in Xi'an, China. Each patient gave roughly 10 milliliters of peripheral blood, collected in an EDTA anticoagulant tube. Ficoll Paque Plus density gradient separation was used to isolate PBMCs, and no further T cell sorting was done. An Agilent 2100 Bioanalyzer and agarose gel were used to check RNA quality, and a NanoDrop 2000 was used to measure RNA concentration.

Broad study findings and their caveats: Sequencing and analysis were restricted to the TCR beta chain. A larger number of public clonotypes was shared among persistent patients (fewer than 3,000) than among newly diagnosed patients (roughly 930). Only peripheral blood was studied, because thyroid tissue, the primary lesion, was inaccessible. The authors acknowledged the small sample size as a limitation that may reduce accuracy. Persistent Graves' disease patients showed lower TCR Shannon entropy and fewer highly expanded clones than newly diagnosed patients, suggesting clonal expansion. Preferential use of TRBV28, TRBJ1-2 and TRBJ2-5 was observed in persistent disease, whereas TRBV20-1 and TRBJ2-1 were favored in newly diagnosed disease.

The receptor library was made with multiplex PCR. For sequencing, an Illumina HiSeq 4000 was employed. CDR3 regions were amplified by Arm-PCR with iRepertoire HTBI primers to construct TCR beta libraries. Gel purification was performed on PCR products prior to sequencing. Per the original workflow: Across samples, about 63 TRBV and 13 to 15 TRBJ segments were identified and used for gene usage analysis of CDR3 amino acid clonotypes. COPE and FqMerger were used to merge filtered high-quality paired reads into contigs. BLAST was used to align contigs to IMGT TRBV, TRBD and TRBJ reference genes, with CDR3 defined following IMGT. Any clonotype with a frequency above 0.1% was counted as a highly expanded clone. Shannon entropy served as the measure of repertoire diversity, while the Gini coefficient captured V-J evenness. Public clonotypes were defined as clonotypes shared by more than one individual. The public reads were reprocessed in TCRdb via fastp at Q25 and MiXCR, keeping in-frame beta chains. Every entry covers one CDR3 protein and lists the most common genes and DNA from its rows. The V and J calls reflect TCRdb's pipeline rather than the authors' work. The sample records approximately 400,000 distinct CDR3 sequences, roughly 24% of which are singletons. Under 35% of the sample rests with the top ten.

In this chain, TRBV3-1 is recombined with TRBJ2-7, with 7 central nucleotides matching TRBD2. This clonotype was sampled from a woman between 40 and 55 years old with Graves disease. Donor details come from another sample of the same person, matched by shared clones. The sample here was peripheral blood mononuclear cells (PBMCs), taken when the disease was refractory, from a patient treated with antithyroid drugs. The bases read TGTGCCAGCAGCCAAGGACTGGGGAGGGAGCAGCAGTACTCC. It translates to CASSQGLGREQQYS.